This T cell receptor beta chain was obtained from a study of blood T cell repertoires in COVID-19. Overall study context: There were acute and convalescent COVID-19 samples, and they came from the United States, Italy and Spain. Sources were T cells, B-cell-depleted T cells, or PBMCs; the material itself was cDNA or gDNA.

Authors' analysis steps: Nucleated cell counts were estimated from reference gene primer amplification. Here immunoSEQ multiplex PCR was the method, and the copy in TCRdb shows in-frame clones only, minus some. V, J and clone size are taken as reported in that table, and D and trimming were inferred from the DNA itself. This table has 87,000 or so clones, around 85% appearing once. Patients at the Seattle site were enrolled during active infection and followed longitudinally. From germline, CDR1 is SGDLS and CDR2 YYNGEE. The V gene lost 4 bases and the J gene lost 5 bases, with 12 bases spanning the gap. CDR3 size: 14 residues.

V is TRBV9 and J is TRBJ2-2, with a possible D match to TRBD2 (6 bases). The sequencing sample was made of peripheral blood. This sequence originates from a woman older than 75 with COVID-19, enrolled during active disease. The chain's CDR3 is CASSPSARTGELFF. The CDR3 nucleotides read TGTGCCAGCAGCCCTAGCGCTCGGACCGGGGAGCTGTTTTTT.